This T cell receptor (beta chain) was identified in a study of blood T cell repertoires in COVID-19. Overall study: Sites in the United States, Italy and Spain provided acute and convalescent COVID-19 samples. Sources were T cells, B-cell-depleted T cells, or PBMCs; the material itself was cDNA or gDNA.

Trimming took off 8 bases at V and 0 bases at J, with 8 bases between the two ends. This CDR3 is built from 13 residues. Per the germline V gene, CDR1 is SNHLY and CDR2 is FYNNEI. In the authors' methods: Cell counts per sample came from amplifying reference gene primers. Assay: immunoSEQ multiplex PCR; the TCRdb copy retains only in-frame clones and omits some. V, J and clone size are those of that table, while D and trimming were read from the DNA. The sample lists 65,000 to 70,000 clones; 82% were seen once. The TCR was taken from a man older than 75 with active COVID-19. The V gene is TRBV2, the J gene TRBJ1-5, with D unresolved. Sequencing was performed on peripheral blood. CDR3 coding DNA: TGTGCCAGCCAAGCGCATAGCAATCAGCCCCAGCATTTT. Translated: CASQAHSNQPQHF.